This record looks at one T cell receptor (beta chain) sequence and its context. Its matching antigen is unknown. These data originate in a study of T cell clonotyping in hematopoietic cell transplantation. Study conclusions and caveats: Recipient TCR diversity dropped after transplant; expanded clonotypes rose from day 30 to 180.

The method was immunoSEQ multiplex PCR; TCRdb's version includes in-frame clones alone and lacks a portion of them. The sample holds thousands of clones, more than 80% seen once. Recipients were bled about 28 days pretransplant and at posttransplant days 30, 100, 180. This CDR3 contains 14 residues. Germline CDR1 is SQVTM and CDR2 is ANQGSEA. V shed 2 bases, J shed 6 bases, and the junction held 10 bases outside the gene matches. The clonotype originates from a female patient aged 50-60 years who had an allogeneic stem cell transplant from an unrelated donor, so the T cells may come from the graft donor. Some clones in this sample may be carry-over from other donors' samples. The specimen was PBMCs, collected 180 days after allogeneic stem cell transplant. The chain is built from TRBV29-1 and TRBJ2-7; 7 positions match TRBD2. The CDR3 here is CSVEWGRAGGEQYF. DNA of the CDR3: TGCAGCGTTGAATGGGGGAGGGCCGGAGGCGAGCAGTACTTC.